This T cell receptor beta chain was identified during a study of T cell changes during pregnancy in multiple sclerosis. This clone came up once. Sequencing was performed with immunoSEQ multiplex PCR; in TCRdb, only in-frame clones are kept and a portion is missing. Of about 110,000 clones listed, 92% were seen once; the top ten hold 1.5% to 1.9%. Losses at the gene ends were 3 bases for V and 0 bases for J; bases not matched to a gene: 8. This CDR3 region has 16 residues. The germline CDR1 and CDR2 sequences are LNHDA and SQIVND (reference sequence). Sample: peripheral blood, taken in the third trimester of pregnancy. This TCR was sampled from a female donor with multiple sclerosis, enrolled in a pregnancy study. This sequence joins TRBV19 and TRBJ2-7, with 7 nucleotides matching TRBD1. CDR3 region: CASSIGSGTASYEQYF. The CDR3 nucleotides read TGTGCCAGTAGTATCGGCTCCGGGACAGCCTCCTACGAGCAGTACTTC. Together with reference TRBV19 and TRBJ2-7, the CDR3 gives the full variable domain: DGGITQSPKYLFRKEGQNVTLSCEQNLNHDAMYWYRQDPGQGLRLIYYSQIVNDFQKGDIAEGYSVSREKKESFPLTVTSAQKNPTAFYLCASSIGSGTASYEQYFGPGTRLTVT.